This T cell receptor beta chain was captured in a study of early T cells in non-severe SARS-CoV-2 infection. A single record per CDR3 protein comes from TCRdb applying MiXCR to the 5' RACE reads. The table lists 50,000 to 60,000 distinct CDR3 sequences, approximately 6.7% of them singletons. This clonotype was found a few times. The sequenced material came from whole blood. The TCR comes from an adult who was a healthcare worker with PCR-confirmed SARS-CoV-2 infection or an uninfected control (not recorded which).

CDR3 protein: CASSIEGGTTTGELFF. The CDR3 DNA sequence: TGTGCCAGTAGTATAGAAGGGGGTACTACCACCGGGGAGCTGTTTTTT. The chain employs TRBV19 and TRBJ2-2, with D maybe TRBD1 (6 bases). V was shortened by 0 bases and J by 4 bases, with 12 bases between the two germline ends. The germline CDR1 and CDR2 sequences are LNHDA and SQIVND (reference sequence). The CDR3 loop spans 16 amino acids.